The clone carrying this T cell receptor beta chain occurred a few times. Its antigen remains unknown. For the second PCR, which ran for 7 to 11 cycles, a sample-barcoded 5' primer and a J-beta primer mix were used. TCRdb reanalysed the 5' RACE reads using MiXCR and keeps one entry per CDR3 protein. The data hold fewer than 900,000 distinct CDR3 sequences, with around 40% observed a single time. CDR1 is DFQATT, CDR2 SNEGSKA, per germline (reference sequence). Trimming took off 4 bases at V and 6 bases at J, with 22 bases between the two ends. There are 15 residues in the CDR3. These data belong to a study of blood T cells in healthy people across ages. Findings of the study overall: Aged donors had fewer naive CD4+ cells and lower diversity than long-lived donors.

Per-sample PBMC isolation yielded at least 6 million cells. The sequenced sample consisted of blood. The TCR sequence derives from a woman in her fifties or sixties in good health. The V gene is TRBV20-1, the J gene TRBJ2-7; D might be TRBD1 (6 bases). CDR3 sequence (DNA): TGCAGTGCTAAGAGGGGGAACGGGATAGGGCGCGAGCAGTACTTC. Translation: CSAKRGNGIGREQYF.